The 24 T cell receptor beta chains below all came from one sample that was sequenced in a study of OX40 agonist ivuxolimab in advanced cancers. TCRdb's table, derived via immunoSEQ multiplex PCR, lists solely in-frame clones and lacks some. The sample includes approximately 71,000 clones, 65% to 85% seen only once; the top ten take roughly a tenth. This specimen was CD4+ or CD8+ T cells sorted from blood, taken in a trial of the OX40 agonist ivuxolimab. The receptors were gathered from an adult with an advanced solid tumor such as melanoma, head and neck, liver or kidney cancer.

This clone was observed a few times. The genes are TRBV30 and TRBJ1-3; no clear D gene. CDR1 and CDR2 from the germline V gene are GTSNPN and SVGIG (reference sequence). V dropped 3 bases and J dropped 0 bases, with 3 bases sitting between them. CDR3 size: 12 residues. Here the CDR3 reads CAWRSSGNTIYF. The CDR3 coding sequence is TGTGCCTGGAGGAGCTCTGGAAACACCATATATTTT.

This clone was observed a handful of times. The chain recombines TRBV5-4 with TRBJ2-5; 7 bases fit TRBD2. V was clipped by 3 bases and J by 4 bases; unmatched bases: 9. This CDR3 has 15 amino acids. Germline-derived CDR1 and CDR2 are SGHNT and YYREEE (reference sequence). CDR3 nucleotides: TGTGCCAGCAGCTCGCACGCGGGGGAAACAGAGACCCAGTACTTC. Translated, it gives CASSSHAGETETQYF. The full variable domain, its missing parts supplied by reference TRBV5-4 and TRBJ2-5, is ETGVTQSPTHLIKTRGQQVTLRCSSQSGHNTVSWYQQALGQGPQFIFQYYREEENGRGNFPPRFSGLQFPNYSSELNVNALELDDSALYLCASSSHAGETETQYFGPGTRLLVL.

The chain links TRBV5-4 to TRBJ2-5, with D tentatively TRBD2 (6 bases). CDR1 SGHNT and CDR2 YYREEE come from the germline V gene (reference sequence). The V and J ends lost 2 bases and 5 bases respectively, with 13 bases between them. The CDR3 has 14 amino acids. CDR3 bases: TGTGCCAGCAGCTTAGCGGGTGCCGGGGAGACCCAGTACTTC. The encoded protein is CASSLAGAGETQYF.

Here the CDR3 DNA reads TGTGCCAGCCGGACTACTTACAATGAGCAGTTCTTC. It yields the protein CASRTTYNEQFF. J is TRBJ2-1 and V is TRBV25-1, with D possibly TRBD2 on 6 matching bases. V lost 8 bases and J 4 bases, leaving 9 bases between the germline ends. This CDR3 contains 12 residues. From germline, CDR1 is MGHDK and CDR2 SYGVNS.

The chain combines TRBV28 with TRBJ1-4; no firm D call. Per germline, CDR1 MDHEN and CDR2 SYDVKM. This CDR3 is 14 amino acids long. Trimming removed 5 bases at V and 7 bases at J, with 14 bases between. Here the CDR3 reads CASSPEYKPEKLFF. The CDR3 DNA is TGTGCCAGCAGTCCCGAATACAAGCCTGAAAAACTGTTTTTT.

V gene TRBV12-2 combines with J gene TRBJ2-2; the table calls TRBD1, which could not be checked here. TRBV12-2 is assigned pseudogene status. CDR3 length equals 20 residues. As DNA, the CDR3 is TGTGCAAGTCGCCTTCGGCCCCAGGGGGCGAAGGAGTTGGACACCGGGGAGCTGTTTTTT. It encodes CASRLRPQGAKELDTGELFF.

This sequence joins TRBV18 and TRBJ1-5; 11 nucleotides align to TRBD1. CDR3 length: 16 residues. V was pared by 4 bases and J by 5 bases, with 7 bases of the junction left unmatched. Germline V gene sequence: CDR1 KGHSH, CDR2 LQKENI. CDR3 protein: CASSRPGTGGDQPQHF. In nucleotides, the CDR3 is TGTGCCAGCTCACGACCCGGGACAGGGGGAGATCAGCCCCAGCATTTT.

The chain recombines TRBV5-1 with TRBJ2-1; TRBD1 aligns across 7 bases. CDR3 length equals 17 residues. Germline V lookup: CDR1 SGHRS, CDR2 YFSETQ. The ends lost 4 bases at V and 0 bases at J; junction bases unmatched: 10. The CDR3 sequence: CASSLTGQGVSYNEQFF. CDR3 nucleotide sequence: TGCGCCAGCAGCCTGACCGGCCAGGGGGTCTCCTACAATGAGCAGTTCTTC.

J is TRBJ2-7 and V is TRBV28; possible D gene TRBD2, 7 bases. CDR3 length equals 15 residues. Germline-derived CDR1 and CDR2 are MDHEN and SYDVKM. Trimming shortened V by 2 bases and J by 0 bases, and 11 bases separated the two germline ends. The chain's CDR3 is CASSLRGALSYEQYF. For the CDR3, the DNA is TGTGCCAGCAGTTTACGGGGGGCCCTCTCCTACGAGCAGTACTTC.

The gene calls are TRBV7-2 and TRBJ2-5; the D gene is possibly TRBD2 (5 bases). The V and J ends lost 5 bases and 6 bases respectively, with 7 bases between them. The CDR3 has 11 residues. Per germline, CDR1 SGHTA and CDR2 FQGNSA. The CDR3 sequence: CASSPGKTQYF. CDR3 bases: TGTGCCAGCAGCCCCGGGAAGACCCAGTACTTC. Based on the CDR3 plus reference TRBV7-2 and TRBJ2-5, the full variable domain is GAGVSQSPSNKVTEKGKDVELRCDPISGHTALYWYRQSLGQGLEFLIYFQGNSAPDKSGLPSDRFSAERTGGSVSTLTIQRTQQEDSAVYLCASSPGKTQYFGPGTRLLVL.

The sample holds one count of this clone. This rearrangement joins TRBV7-9 to TRBJ1-4; the D gene is possibly TRBD1 (5 bases). CDR1 SEHNR and CDR2 FQNEAQ come from the germline V gene (reference sequence). CDR3 size: 15 residues. V dropped 5 bases and J dropped 5 bases, with 15 bases sitting between them. CDR3 bases: TGTGCCAGCAGCGTCGCCGGGACCTTAAATGAAAAACTGTTTTTT. Protein product: CASSVAGTLNEKLFF.

This chain joins TRBV12-5 and TRBJ2-2, with 9 nucleotides matching TRBD2. The germline V gene encodes CDR1 LGHNT and CDR2 FRNRAP. The CDR3 totals 18 residues. V shed 2 bases and J 3 bases; nucleotides not matched to a gene: 10. DNA for the CDR3: TGTGCTAGTGGTTTGAGTCGGCGGGGGGGCGCGGACACCGGGGAGCTGTTTTTT. It yields the protein CASGLSRRGGADTGELFF.

The chain joins TRBV18 to TRBJ1-1, with 7 bases that match TRBD1. The CDR3 loop spans 13 amino acids. V shed 2 bases and J 4 bases; nucleotides not matched to a gene: 1. CDR1 and CDR2 from the germline V gene are KGHSH and LQKENI. The CDR3 here is CASSPDRVTEAFF. The CDR3, as DNA: TGTGCCAGCTCACCAGACAGGGTCACTGAAGCTTTCTTT. Full variable domain (rest looked up from reference TRBV18 and TRBJ1-1): NAGVMQNPRHLVRRRGQEARLRCSPMKGHSHVYWYRQLPEEGLKFMVYLQKENIIDESGMPKERFSAEFPKEGPSILRIQQVVRGDSAAYFCASSPDRVTEAFFGQGTRLTVV.

This chain links TRBV6-6 with TRBJ1-2; 7 bases map to TRBD1. The CDR3 covers 14 residues. Looked up from germline, CDR1 is MNHNY and CDR2 is SVGAGI (reference sequence). The V and J ends lost 6 bases and 4 bases, in that order; junction bases with no gene match: 8. The CDR3 DNA sequence: TGTGCCAGCAGACGACAGGGCGGGGGCTATGGCTACACCTTC. Translating gives CASRRQGGGYGYTF.

The V call is TRBV5-5, the J call TRBJ2-7; D is perhaps TRBD2 (5 bases). This CDR3 is 15 amino acids long. V was trimmed by 4 bases and J by 1 base, leaving 15 bases between them. From germline, CDR1 is SGHKS and CDR2 YYEKEE (reference sequence). CDR3 nucleotide sequence: TGTGCCAGCAGCACCGGAGGAGTACGTTCCTACGAGCAGTACGTC. Translating it yields CASSTGGVRSYEQYV.

This clone was observed a few times. The J gene is TRBJ1-4, the V gene TRBV9; unclear D gene. The CDR3 consists of 14 residues. CDR1 is SGDLS and CDR2 is YYNGEE in the germline V gene. V shed 4 bases and J shed 3 bases, with 10 bases lying between them. In DNA, the CDR3 is TGTGCCAGCAGCCCCGGCGATTCTAATGAAAAACTGTTTTTT. This translates into CASSPGDSNEKLFF.

This clone has a single count. This chain uses TRBV29-1 with TRBJ2-5; the D gene is possibly TRBD1 (6 bases). Per the germline V gene, CDR1 is SQVTM and CDR2 is ANQGSEA. V lost 3 bases, J lost 1 base, and 12 bases lay in between. The CDR3 loop spans 14 amino acids. In DNA form, the CDR3 reads TGCAGCGTTGATCCCGGGACACCCCAAGAGACCCAGTACTTC. It specifies CSVDPGTPQETQYF.

The chain links TRBV7-8 to TRBJ2-3, with TRBD2 as a possible D gene (7 bases). Per the germline V gene, CDR1 is SGHVS and CDR2 is FQNEAQ. The CDR3 has 16 amino acids. The V end lost 1 base, the J end lost 4 bases, and 15 bases lay between the germline ends. The CDR3 DNA sequence: TGTGCCAGCAGCTTAGAGGGGGGGACTTACCCAGATACGCAGTATTTT. This sequence encodes CASSLEGGTYPDTQYF. The variable domain in full, with the rest retrieved from reference TRBV7-8 and TRBJ2-3, is GAGVSQSPRYKVAKRGQDVALRCDPISGHVSLFWYQQALGQGPEFLTYFQNEAQLDKSGLPSDRFFAERPEGSVSTLKIQRTQQEDSAVYLCASSLEGGTYPDTQYFGPGTRLTVL.

The chain has TRBV6-1 and TRBJ1-4, with 7 bases matching TRBD1. The length of the CDR3 is 13 residues. The germline V gene encodes CDR1 MNHNS and CDR2 SASEGT. Trimming took 3 bases from V and 6 from J; bases not matched to a gene: 1. The CDR3 nucleotides read TGTGCCAGCAGTGACCAGGGGGATGAAAAACTGTTTTTT. Translating gives CASSDQGDEKLFF.

The chain links TRBV7-8 to TRBJ2-7; TRBD2 matches 7 bases. The CDR3 extends over 15 amino acids. Germline trimming cut 5 bases from V and 5 bases from J; bases unmatched to any gene: 12. In germline, CDR1 is SGHVS, CDR2 FQNEAQ. In nucleotides, the CDR3 is TGTGCCAGCAGCCCAAGGGAGGGAAGGCGCGACGAGCAGTACTTC. The encoded protein is CASSPREGRRDEQYF.

V is TRBV28 and J is TRBJ2-1, with D unresolved. From germline, CDR1 is MDHEN and CDR2 SYDVKM. V lost 6 bases and J 10 bases, leaving 13 bases between the germline ends. The CDR3 has 12 residues. The DNA of the CDR3 is TGTGCCAGCAGGAATAGAGCCCGCGAGCAGTTCTTC. As protein: CASRNRAREQFF.

V and J are TRBV28 and TRBJ1-3, with a weak D call TRBD1 (6 bases). The V gene lost 5 bases and the J gene lost 4 bases, with 15 bases spanning the gap. Germline loops: CDR1 MDHEN, CDR2 SYDVKM. This CDR3 spans 15 amino acids. The CDR3, as DNA: TGTGCCAGCAGTCCCGCGGGGGGGGGCGGAAACACCATATATTTT. Translating gives CASSPAGGGGNTIYF.

The gene calls are TRBV11-3 and TRBJ2-2; no firm D call. Trimming took 4 bases from V and 6 from J, leaving 3 bases between them. The CDR3 totals 11 residues. Germline V gives CDR1 SGHNT, CDR2 YENEEA. Written as DNA, the CDR3 is TGTGCCAGCAGCTCGTCCGGGGAGCTGTTTTTT. Translated, it gives CASSSSGELFF.

The CDR3 DNA follows: TGTGCCAGCAACCGAGGGACGGTGTCGGAGACCCAGTACTTC. Translated: CASNRGTVSETQYF. This rearrangement joins TRBV7-2 to TRBJ2-5, with D perhaps being TRBD1 or TRBD2 (5 bases each). The germline V gene encodes CDR1 SGHTA and CDR2 FQGNSA. The CDR3 has 14 residues. Trimming stripped 7 bases from V and 5 bases from J, with 17 bases between.